A selection of T cell receptor beta chains follows, all from one sample in a study of blood T cell repertoires in COVID-19. The repertoire was sequenced with immunoSEQ multiplex PCR; TCRdb's copy has only in-frame clones and lacks some. Of 350,000 to 500,000 clones detected, 70% to 90% appear once; the ten largest clones hold roughly 0.78%. Sequenced material: peripheral blood. These TCRs come from a man younger than 35 with COVID-19, enrolled during active disease. Each CDR3 is given with its conserved first and last residue. D genes are given only for firm matches. Some rows have no size entry. The others give once, few or many, or a class for an expanded clone.

v_gene,abundance,j_gene,d_gene,CDR3aa,CDR3nt
TRBV6-6,.,TRBJ2-1,TRBD1,CASSYSQGFGNEQFF,TGTGCCAGCAGTTACTCACAGGGGTTTGGGAATGAGCAGTTCTTC
TRBV3-1/TRBV3-2,.,TRBJ2-5,.,CASRQETQYF,TGTGCCAGCCGGCAAGAGACCCAGTACTTC
TRBV5-1,.,TRBJ2-5,.,CASSFRTVQETQYF,TGCGCCAGCAGCTTTCGGACAGTGCAAGAGACCCAGTACTTC
TRBV19,.,TRBJ1-5,.,CATLPGQLNQPQHF,TGTGCCACCCTACCTGGACAGCTAAATCAGCCCCAGCATTTT
TRBV4-2,.,TRBJ1-2,TRBD1,CASSHSTGSDFYGYTF,TGTGCCAGCAGCCATTCGACAGGGTCCGATTTCTATGGCTACACCTTC
TRBV11-2,.,TRBJ2-1,.,CASSLSFRQFF,TGTGCCAGCAGCCTCTCGTTTAGACAGTTCTTC
TRBV12-3/TRBV12-4,.,TRBJ1-3,.,CASSKQGKNTIYF,TGTGCCAGCAGTAAGCAGGGTAAAAACACCATATATTTT
TRBV7-9,.,TRBJ2-3,TRBD1,CASTRTGGNTDTQYF,TGTGCCAGCACAAGGACAGGGGGCAACACAGATACGCAGTATTTT
TRBV7-9,.,TRBJ2-5,TRBD1,CASSLRTGQETQYF,TGTGCCAGCAGCCTTAGGACAGGTCAAGAGACCCAGTACTTC
TRBV5-1,.,TRBJ1-1,TRBD1,CASSTGQPNTEAFF,TGCGCCAGCAGCACGGGACAGCCGAACACTGAAGCTTTCTTT
TRBV27,.,TRBJ2-1,TRBD1,CASSQLDRRSYNEQFF,TGTGCCAGCAGTCAGCTGGACAGGCGCTCCTACAATGAGCAGTTCTTC
TRBV27,.,TRBJ2-2,.,CASSLYDRPGELFF,TGTGCCAGCAGTTTGTACGACAGACCCGGGGAGCTGTTTTTT
TRBV3-1/TRBV3-2,.,TRBJ2-7,TRBD2,CASSPREGWDEQYF,TGTGCCAGCAGCCCGCGGGAGGGGTGGGACGAGCAGTACTTC
TRBV6-1,few,TRBJ2-2,TRBD1,CASSERDREFTGELFF,TGTGCCAGCAGTGAAAGGGACAGAGAATTCACCGGGGAGCTGTTTTTT
TRBV5-4,.,TRBJ1-1,.,CASSLGHLNAVNTEAFF,TGTGCCAGCAGCTTGGGACATCTTAACGCCGTGAACACTGAAGCTTTCTTT
TRBV6-4,few,TRBJ1-1,TRBD1,CASRLQGSTEAFF,TGTGCCAGCAGGCTACAGGGGAGCACTGAAGCTTTCTTT
TRBV28,.,TRBJ2-7,.,CASSTYYEQYF,TGTGCCAGCTCAACTTATTACGAGCAGTACTTC
TRBV5-1,.,TRBJ2-3,TRBD2,CASSLGTSGNTQYF,TGCGCCAGCAGCTTGGGGACTAGCGGTAATACGCAGTATTTT
TRBV3-1/TRBV3-2,.,TRBJ2-1,TRBD2,CASSQQRGGEQFF,TGTGCCAGCAGCCAGCAGCGGGGTGGGGAGCAGTTCTTC
TRBV2,.,TRBJ2-7,TRBD1,CASSEAGQFRYF,TGTGCCAGCAGTGAAGCGGGACAGTTTAGGTACTTC
TRBV11-2,.,TRBJ2-3,.,CASNSLERVTDTQYF,TGTGCCAGCAACAGCTTGGAGCGGGTCACAGATACGCAGTATTTT
TRBV5-5,.,TRBJ2-7,.,CASSARPSYEQYF,TGTGCCAGCAGCGCGCGCCCTAGCTACGAGCAGTACTTC
TRBV7-9,.,TRBJ2-7,TRBD2,CASSHVQSGSDEQYF,TGTGCCAGCAGCCACGTCCAAAGCGGGAGTGACGAGCAGTACTTC
TRBV4-2,.,TRBJ2-2,TRBD2,CASSHEGLARAGELFF,TGTGCCAGCAGCCACGAAGGACTAGCGCGGGCCGGGGAGCTGTTTTTT
TRBV30,once,TRBJ1-3,TRBD1,CAWSKKGAGGNTIYF,TGTGCCTGGAGTAAGAAGGGGGCAGGGGGAAACACCATATATTTT
TRBV5-6,.,TRBJ2-7,.,CASSRRGPSLTWEQYF,TGTGCCAGCAGCCGTAGGGGTCCCAGTCTTACGTGGGAGCAGTACTTC
TRBV2,few,TRBJ2-4,TRBD1,CASSKGQVLYF,TGTGCCAGCAGTAAAGGACAGGTCCTGTACTTC
TRBV2,.,TRBJ1-3,.,CASSESRSGNTIYF,TGTGCCAGCAGTGAGTCCAGGTCTGGAAACACCATATATTTT